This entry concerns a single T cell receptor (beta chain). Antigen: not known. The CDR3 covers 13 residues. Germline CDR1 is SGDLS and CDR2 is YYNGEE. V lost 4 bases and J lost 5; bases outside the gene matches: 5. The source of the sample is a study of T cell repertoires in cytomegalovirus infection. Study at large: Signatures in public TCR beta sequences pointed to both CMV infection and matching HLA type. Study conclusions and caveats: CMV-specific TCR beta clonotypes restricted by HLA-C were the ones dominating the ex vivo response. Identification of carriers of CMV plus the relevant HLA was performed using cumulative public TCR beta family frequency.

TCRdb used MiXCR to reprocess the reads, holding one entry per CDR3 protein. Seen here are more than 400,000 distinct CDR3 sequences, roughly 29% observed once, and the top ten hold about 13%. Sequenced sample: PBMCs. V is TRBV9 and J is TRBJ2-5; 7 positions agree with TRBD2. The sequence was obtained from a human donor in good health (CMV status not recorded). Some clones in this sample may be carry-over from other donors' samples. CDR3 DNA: TGTGCCAGCAGCCAAACTAGCGCGGAGACCCAGTACTTC. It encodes CASSQTSAETQYF.